The sample holds one count of the clone carrying this TCR beta chain. The target antigen is unknown. The data were taken from a study of shared clonotypes between healthy human individuals. Per the germline V gene, CDR1 is DFQATT and CDR2 is SNEGSKA (reference sequence). CDR3 length equals 11 residues. With 0 bases removed from V and 8 bases from J, the gap between germline ends came to 7 bases. Study-wide points: Memory subsets generally showed lower estimated richness than naive subsets. Some clonotypes were shared by all four sorted-subset donors, while others were not shared. The non-shared ones had lower generation probabilities than the shared ones.

The method was immunoSEQ multiplex PCR; TCRdb's version includes in-frame clones alone and lacks a portion of them. In the table there are over a million clones, approximately 78% of which are singletons. The TCR originated in a man aged 18 to 30 in good health. Some clones in this sample may be carry-over from other donors' samples. This chain uses TRBV20-1 with TRBJ2-5, with unresolved D. Input material: memory CD4+ T cells from PBMCs. The subset denotes: CD45RA-negative fraction. The CDR3 DNA reads as TGCAGTGCTAGAGATTACCCCACCCAGTACTTC. Translated, it gives CSARDYPTQYF.